This T cell receptor beta chain stems from a study of blood T cell repertoires in COVID-19. Germline V lookup: CDR1 SGHAT, CDR2 FQNNGV. CDR3 length equals 13 residues. V shed 5 bases and J 3 bases; nucleotides not matched to a gene: 2. Sequenced by immunoSEQ multiplex PCR; TCRdb stores in-frame clones only, minus some. This table holds approximately 300,000 clones, roughly nine tenths found once. The sample was peripheral blood. This TCR came from a woman aged 25 to 39 with COVID-19, enrolled during active disease. The rearrangement joins TRBV11-2 to TRBJ1-2, with TRBD1 identical over 8 bases. CDR3 nucleotides: TGTGCCAGCAGCGCGGACAGGGACTATGGCTACACCTTC. This codes for CASSADRDYGYTF.